The rows below give T cell receptor beta chains drawn from one sample of a study of shared clonotypes between healthy human individuals. This table comes from immunoSEQ multiplex PCR, and its TCRdb copy is limited to in-frame clones, with some not included. This sample carries roughly 2,000,000 clones, roughly 95% of them seen once, and the ten largest clones take 0.9% to 1.5%. The sample was naive CD8+ T cells sorted from blood. Receptors were obtained from a man in his late teens or twenties in good health. The CDR3 runs from the conserved cysteine through the conserved F or W. Fields, in order: D gene, clone size, V gene, J gene, CDR3 length, CDR3 DNA, CDR3 protein. The D gene is left open where the match is weak. Expanded clones are given a class, and other clones once, few, many or no size at all.

D: -; size: -; V: TRBV5-6; J: TRBJ1-4; length: 16; DNA: TGTGCCAGCAGCTTGACCGACCCCTCAACTAATGAAAAACTGTTTTTT; CDR3: CASSLTDPSTNEKLFF
D: -; size: -; V: TRBV6-5; J: TRBJ2-7; length: 13; DNA: TGTGCCAGCAGTGCCGCTTTGTGGTACGAGCAGTACTTC; CDR3: CASSAALWYEQYF
D: -; size: -; V: TRBV30; J: TRBJ2-1; length: 13; DNA: TGTGCCTGGAGTGTATTAGGGTACAATGAGCAGTTCTTC; CDR3: CAWSVLGYNEQFF
D: TRBD2; size: once; V: TRBV2; J: TRBJ2-3; length: 14; DNA: TGTGCCAGCAGTTCCGGGACTAGCCTAAATACGCAGTATTTT; CDR3: CASSSGTSLNTQYF
D: -; size: -; V: TRBV2; J: TRBJ2-2; length: 15; DNA: TGTGCCAGCAAAGAAGGCACGGCGAACACCGGGGAGCTGTTTTTT; CDR3: CASKEGTANTGELFF
D: TRBD1; size: -; V: TRBV4-3; J: TRBJ1-1; length: 15; DNA: TGCGCCAGCAGCCACTACACAGGGGGTACCACTGAAGCTTTCTTT; CDR3: CASSHYTGGTTEAFF
D: TRBD2; size: -; V: TRBV5-6; J: TRBJ2-2; length: 13; DNA: TGTGCCAGCAGCTCGGGGGGCACCGGGGAGCTGTTTTTT; CDR3: CASSSGGTGELFF
D: -; size: -; V: TRBV27; J: TRBJ1-6; length: 15; DNA: TGTGCCAGCAGTTTCGCCCTCTCCTATAATTCACCCCTCCACTTT; CDR3: CASSFALSYNSPLHF
D: TRBD1; size: -; V: TRBV4-1; J: TRBJ1-3; length: 17; DNA: TGCGCCAGCAGCCTAGGAACTGAGGGGGCGGCTGGAAACACCATATATTTT; CDR3: CASSLGTEGAAGNTIYF
D: TRBD1; size: once; V: TRBV27; J: TRBJ2-7; length: 16; DNA: TGTGCCAGCAGCTTATATCCGGGACAGGGGGACTACGAGCAGTACTTC; CDR3: CASSLYPGQGDYEQYF
D: TRBD2; size: -; V: TRBV7-2; J: TRBJ2-1; length: 15; DNA: TGTGCCAGCAGCGACCCGGGACTAGCGGGAGCCGGGCAGTTCTTC; CDR3: CASSDPGLAGAGQFF
D: -; size: -; V: TRBV10-3; J: TRBJ1-1; length: 16; DNA: TGTGCCATCACTGCGGGATCTCTACCCATGAACACTGAAGCTTTCTTT; CDR3: CAITAGSLPMNTEAFF
D: -; size: -; V: TRBV27; J: TRBJ2-7; length: 12; DNA: TGTGCCAGCAGTTCGGCCTCCTACGAGCAGTACTTC; CDR3: CASSSASYEQYF
D: -; size: -; V: TRBV11-2; J: TRBJ2-1; length: 13; DNA: TGTGCCAGCAGCTCGACTAGTTTCAATGAGCAGTTCTTC; CDR3: CASSSTSFNEQFF
D: TRBD2; size: -; V: TRBV7-6; J: TRBJ2-2; length: 15; DNA: TGTGCCAGCAGCGGGACTAGCGGGAGGAACGGGGAGCTGTTTTTT; CDR3: CASSGTSGRNGELFF
D: TRBD1; size: -; V: TRBV11-2; J: TRBJ2-7; length: 15; DNA: TGTGCCAGCAGCTTAGAACGGACAGGGTGGGACGAGCAGTACTTC; CDR3: CASSLERTGWDEQYF
D: -; size: -; V: TRBV5-1; J: TRBJ1-1; length: 12; DNA: TGCGCCAGCAGCCCGAACGTCTATGAAGCTTTCTTT; CDR3: CASSPNVYEAFF
D: -; size: -; V: TRBV30; J: TRBJ2-3; length: 14; DNA: TGTGCCTGGAGTTCCAGCGGATTCACAGATACGCAGTATTTT; CDR3: CAWSSSGFTDTQYF
D: -; size: -; V: TRBV15; J: TRBJ2-7; length: 15; DNA: TGTGCCACCAGCAGAGATCGGGGGACTTCCTACGAGCAGTACTTC; CDR3: CATSRDRGTSYEQYF
D: -; size: -; V: TRBV4-1; J: TRBJ2-7; length: 14; DNA: TGCGCCAGCAGCCACCAAGACAGGGAGGACGAGCAGTACTTC; CDR3: CASSHQDREDEQYF
D: TRBD1; size: -; V: TRBV27; J: TRBJ2-7; length: 16; DNA: TGTGCCAGCAGTTTATCTGGGGGGACAGGGGCCTACGAGCAGTACTTC; CDR3: CASSLSGGTGAYEQYF
D: -; size: -; V: TRBV7-6; J: TRBJ2-5; length: 12; DNA: TGTGCCAGCAGCTCCGAACAAGAGACCCAGTACTTC; CDR3: CASSSEQETQYF
D: -; size: -; V: TRBV2; J: TRBJ2-7; length: 16; DNA: TGTGCCAGCAGTGAATACCTAGTGGTCAGGGAAGGCGAGCAGTACTTC; CDR3: CASSEYLVVREGEQYF
D: -; size: -; V: TRBV5-1; J: TRBJ2-5; length: 15; DNA: TGCGCCAGCAGCTCCGCTGGACAGCCGCAAGAGACCCAGTACTTC; CDR3: CASSSAGQPQETQYF
D: TRBD1; size: -; V: TRBV7-6; J: TRBJ2-5; length: 16; DNA: TGTGCCAGCAGCAAGCCAGACAGGGTAGGCCAAGAGACCCAGTACTTC; CDR3: CASSKPDRVGQETQYF
D: TRBD1; size: -; V: TRBV10-3; J: TRBJ2-5; length: 16; DNA: TGTGCCATCAGTGAAATCAGGGACAGGGAGCAAGAGACCCAGTACTTC; CDR3: CAISEIRDREQETQYF
D: -; size: -; V: TRBV5-6; J: TRBJ2-7; length: 13; DNA: TGTGCCAGCAGCTTACCAGGGATCTACGAGCAGTACTTC; CDR3: CASSLPGIYEQYF
D: TRBD1; size: -; V: TRBV7-8; J: TRBJ1-1; length: 14; DNA: TGTGCCAGCAGCATCGGACAGGAGAACACTGAAGCTTTCTTT; CDR3: CASSIGQENTEAFF
D: TRBD1; size: once; V: TRBV27; J: TRBJ1-5; length: 14; DNA: TGTGCCAGCAGTTCGACAGGGGTAGGTCAGCCCCAGCATTTT; CDR3: CASSSTGVGQPQHF
D: -; size: -; V: TRBV19; J: TRBJ1-6; length: 14; DNA: TGTGCCAGTAGAACCGGGACCGGGAATTCACCCCTCCACTTT; CDR3: CASRTGTGNSPLHF
D: -; size: -; V: TRBV10-2; J: TRBJ1-1; length: 13; DNA: TGCGCCAGCAGTCAGCGGGGGGCCGGTGAAGCTTTCTTT; CDR3: CASSQRGAGEAFF
D: -; size: -; V: TRBV6-5; J: TRBJ1-5; length: 11; DNA: TGTGCCAGCATGAAGAATCAGCCCCAGCATTTT; CDR3: CASMKNQPQHF
D: -; size: -; V: TRBV18; J: TRBJ1-2; length: 14; DNA: TGTGCCAGCTCACCATACTCATCGGGGGAGGGCTACACCTTC; CDR3: CASSPYSSGEGYTF
D: -; size: -; V: TRBV27; J: TRBJ2-1; length: 14; DNA: TGTGCCAGCAGTCCTAGGCCCTATGACAATGAGCAGTTCTTC; CDR3: CASSPRPYDNEQFF
D: -; size: -; V: TRBV4-1; J: TRBJ2-3; length: 14; DNA: TGCGCCAGCAGCCTTCAGTCTAGCACAGATACGCAGTATTTT; CDR3: CASSLQSSTDTQYF
D: TRBD2; size: -; V: TRBV4-1; J: TRBJ2-5; length: 15; DNA: TGCGCCAGCAGCCAAGTTGCGGCTAGCGGGGTCCCCCAGTACTTC; CDR3: CASSQVAASGVPQYF
D: -; size: -; V: TRBV28; J: TRBJ2-7; length: 16; DNA: TGTGCCAGCATTACTTGGAGGGAAGAATCGACGGACGAGCAGTACTTC; CDR3: CASITWREESTDEQYF
D: TRBD1; size: -; V: TRBV9; J: TRBJ1-2; length: 13; DNA: TGTGCCAGCAGCGGGGGACAGTACTATGGCTACACCTTC; CDR3: CASSGGQYYGYTF
D: TRBD1; size: -; V: TRBV10-1; J: TRBJ2-3; length: 15; DNA: TGCGCCAGCAGTTCGGACAGGGCCAGCACAGATACGCAGTATTTT; CDR3: CASSSDRASTDTQYF
D: -; size: -; V: TRBV7-2; J: TRBJ1-2; length: 13; DNA: TGTGCCAGCAGCTCTATACTGGGTACTGGCTACACCTTC; CDR3: CASSSILGTGYTF
D: -; size: -; V: TRBV9; J: TRBJ2-7; length: 14; DNA: TGTGCCAGCAGCGTAGATGGACGGACCTACGAGCAGTACTTC; CDR3: CASSVDGRTYEQYF
D: -; size: -; V: TRBV5-6; J: TRBJ1-1; length: 14; DNA: TGTGCCAGCAGCTTACAGGGAGGGGACACTGAAGCTTTCTTT; CDR3: CASSLQGGDTEAFF
D: TRBD2; size: -; V: TRBV7-7; J: TRBJ2-7; length: 15; DNA: TGTGCTAGCAGCTTAGGGACTAGCGGGACCTACGAGCAGTACTTC; CDR3: CASSLGTSGTYEQYF
D: -; size: -; V: TRBV28; J: TRBJ1-6; length: 14; DNA: TGTGCCAGCAGTTTACGGGGGGAATCTTCACCCCTCCACTTT; CDR3: CASSLRGESSPLHF
D: -; size: -; V: TRBV4-1; J: TRBJ1-1; length: 13; DNA: TGCGCCAGCAGCCAAGTCCCGGACACTGAAGCTTTCTTT; CDR3: CASSQVPDTEAFF
D: -; size: -; V: TRBV19; J: TRBJ2-3; length: 15; DNA: TGTGCCAGTACCTATTCAGTGGGGGCCGGAGATACGCAGTATTTT; CDR3: CASTYSVGAGDTQYF
D: -; size: -; V: TRBV7-9; J: TRBJ2-2; length: 13; DNA: TGTGCCAGCTCGAGGGGGAACACCGGGGAGCTGTTTTTT; CDR3: CASSRGNTGELFF
D: -; size: -; V: TRBV11-2; J: TRBJ2-7; length: 14; DNA: TGTGCCAGCAGCCCGGGGGACGCTCTGCACGAGCAGTACTTC; CDR3: CASSPGDALHEQYF